These 13 T cell receptor beta chains originate from one sample sequenced in a study of blood T cells in healthy people across ages. Sample-barcoded 5' priming and a J-beta primer mix drove a second PCR of roughly 6 to 12 cycles. MiXCR, applied by TCRdb to the 5' RACE reads, yields one record per CDR3 protein. The sample lists nearly 800,000 distinct CDR3 sequences; 20% to 25% were seen once. The sample also formed part of further work on T cells of mothers and their children.

Sequencing was done on a sample of blood. All receptors come from a boy aged 5-17 years in good health.

The sample holds a few counts of this clonotype. The chain is built from TRBV7-9 and TRBJ1-1; 7 nucleotides agree with TRBD1. Germline CDR1 reads SEHNR; CDR2 reads FQNEAQ (reference sequence). This CDR3 is built from 16 residues. Germline trimming cut 5 bases from V and 1 base from J; bases unmatched to any gene: 10. CDR3 residues: CASSPKSDRANTEAFF. The CDR3 bases are TGTGCCAGCAGCCCGAAATCAGACAGGGCGAACACTGAAGCTTTCTTT.

This clonotype was counted between two and nine times. The chain uses TRBV7-9 and TRBJ2-7; tentative D call: TRBD2 (7 bases). The germline CDR1 and CDR2 sequences are SEHNR and FQNEAQ (reference sequence). Trimming removed 1 base at V and 5 bases at J, with 12 bases between. This CDR3 region has 14 residues. The CDR3 region has the DNA TGTGCCAGCAGCTTAGGCAGGGGAGGGGACGAGCAGTACTTC. Its protein is CASSLGRGGDEQYF.

This clonotype was found a few times. V is TRBV2 and J is TRBJ1-2, with 10 bases fitting TRBD1. CDR3 length: 14 residues. V shed 10 bases and J 5 bases; nucleotides not matched to a gene: 10. The germline V gene encodes CDR1 SNHLY and CDR2 FYNNEI. The CDR3 DNA follows: TGTGCCACCGAACCCTCGGACAGGGGGTATGGCTACACCTTC. As protein: CATEPSDRGYGYTF.

This clonotype occurred a few times. CDR3 amino acids: CSASHGGYAYEQYF. The CDR3, as DNA: TGCAGTGCTAGTCATGGCGGGTATGCCTACGAGCAGTACTTC. This sequence joins TRBV20-1 and TRBJ2-7; tentative D call: TRBD2 (5 bases). CDR3 length: 14 amino acids. CDR1 DFQATT and CDR2 SNEGSKA come from the germline V gene (reference sequence). Trimming cost V 3 bases and J 2 bases, with 14 bases left between them.

This clonotype has a handful of counts. The junction differs from germline at one of its ends, possibly a read error. V is TRBV7-9 and J is TRBJ2-3, with 8 bases identical to TRBD2. The germline V gene has CDR1 SEHNR and CDR2 FQNEAQ (reference sequence). CDR3 length equals 18 residues. In DNA form, the CDR3 reads TGTACCAGCAGCTCCGGGACTTGGGGACTAGAGATAATAGATACGCAGTATTTT. Its translation: CTSSSGTWGLEIIDTQYF.

The chain combines TRBV5-1 with TRBJ1-2; a weak D match, TRBD1 (5 bases). The CDR3 runs 16 residues. Deletions cut 0 bases from V and 4 bases from J, with 16 bases between. In germline, CDR1 is SGHRS, CDR2 YFSETQ. In DNA, the CDR3 is TGCGCCAGCAGCTTGGTCGTCGGGGGAGGGAGCTATGGCTACACCTTC. This gives the protein CASSLVVGGGSYGYTF.

This clonotype has more than one count but fewer than ten. V gene TRBV4-3 combines with J gene TRBJ2-7; TRBD2 matches 8 bases. The CDR3 has 18 residues. The V gene's germline CDR1 is LGHNA and CDR2 YSLEER. V dropped 0 bases and J dropped 1; count of bases not matched to a gene: 11. The DNA for the CDR3 is TGCGCCAGCAGCCAAGATTCGTTCGCGGGAGGATCATCCTACGAGCAGTACTTC. Amino acids: CASSQDSFAGGSSYEQYF.

The sample holds a few counts of this clonotype. J is TRBJ2-7 and V is TRBV10-3; D uncertain. CDR3 size: 13 residues. V was cut by 2 bases and J by 1 base, with 6 bases left in between. Germline V gene lookup returns CDR1 ENHRY and CDR2 SYGVKD. CDR3 loop: CAISETPSYEQYF. For the CDR3, the DNA is TGTGCCATCAGTGAGACCCCATCCTACGAGCAGTACTTC.

This clonotype was seen only a few times. The chain couples TRBV7-9 to TRBJ1-3, with 7 bases that match TRBD1. This CDR3 is 14 amino acids long. V lost 5 bases, J lost 4 bases, and 5 bases stayed unmatched. CDR1 and CDR2 (germline): SEHNR, FQNEAQ (reference sequence). The DNA of the CDR3 is TGTGCCAGCAGCCGGGACAGTAAAGGAAACACCATATATTTT. This sequence encodes CASSRDSKGNTIYF.

In this sample, this clonotype turned up a few times. J is TRBJ1-6 and V is TRBV9, with TRBD1 identical over 7 bases. The V and J ends lost 0 bases and 6 bases, in that order; junction bases with no gene match: 3. This CDR3 is 15 amino acids long. Per germline, CDR1 SGDLS and CDR2 YYNGEE. CDR3 bases: TGTGCCAGCAGCGTAGCTTGGGACAGTAATTCACCCCTCCACTTT. Residues: CASSVAWDSNSPLHF.

The sample holds a few counts of this clonotype. The V and J genes are TRBV12-3 or TRBV12-4 and TRBJ1-2; TRBD1 might be the D (6 bases). Trimming took off 8 bases at V and 1 base at J, with 11 bases between the two ends. This CDR3 region has 13 residues. The CDR3 region is CASQRDNNYGYTF. DNA for the CDR3: TGTGCCAGCCAACGGGACAATAACTATGGCTACACCTTC.

This chain uses TRBV7-4 with TRBJ2-5; the D gene is possibly TRBD1 (6 bases). The V gene lost 5 bases and the J gene lost 5 bases, with 15 bases spanning the gap. Germline loops: CDR1 SGHVT, CDR2 SQSDAQ. The CDR3 is 14 residues long. CDR3 bases: TGTGCCAGCAGCCCTAACAGGGTTGGGGAGACCCAGTACTTC. It is translated as CASSPNRVGETQYF. Supplemented by reference TRBV7-4 and TRBJ2-5, the full variable domain reads GAGVSQSPRYKVAKRGRDVALRCDSISGHVTLYWYRQTLGQGSEVLTYSQSDAQRDKSGRPSGRFSAERPERSVSTLKIQRTEQGDSAVYLCASSPNRVGETQYFGPGTRLLVL.

There are a few counts of this clonotype. At one end the junction does not follow the germline gene, possibly because of a read error. The V gene is TRBV7-9, the J gene TRBJ2-5, with 8 bases matching TRBD1. CDR3 length: 11 residues. In germline, CDR1 is SEHNR, CDR2 FQNEAQ (reference sequence). In DNA form, the CDR3 reads TGCGCCAGCAGCTTGCAGGGGGCCGAGTTCTTC. The encoded protein is CASSLQGAEFF.